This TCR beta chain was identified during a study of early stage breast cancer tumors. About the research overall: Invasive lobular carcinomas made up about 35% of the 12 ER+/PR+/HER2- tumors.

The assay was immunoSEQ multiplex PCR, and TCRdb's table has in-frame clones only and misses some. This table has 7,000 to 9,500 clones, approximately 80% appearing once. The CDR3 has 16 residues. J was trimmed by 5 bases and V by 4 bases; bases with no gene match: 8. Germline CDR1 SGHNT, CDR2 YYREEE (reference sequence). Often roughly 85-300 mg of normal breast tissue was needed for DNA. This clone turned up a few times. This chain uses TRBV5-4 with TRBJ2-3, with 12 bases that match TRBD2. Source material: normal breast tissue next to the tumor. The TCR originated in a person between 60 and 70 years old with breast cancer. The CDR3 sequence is CASSPQLAGGQDTQYF. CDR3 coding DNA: TGTGCCAGCAGCCCCCAACTAGCGGGGGGACAAGATACGCAGTATTTT. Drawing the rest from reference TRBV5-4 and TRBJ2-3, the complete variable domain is ETGVTQSPTHLIKTRGQQVTLRCSSQSGHNTVSWYQQALGQGPQFIFQYYREEENGRGNFPPRFSGLQFPNYSSELNVNALELDDSALYLCASSPQLAGGQDTQYFGPGTRLTVL.